The following is a TCR beta chain sequence with its context. Its target antigen remains unknown. No clone much larger than this one lies a single base away; base qualities are absent. Receptor amplification or capture employed PCR. At the Johns Hopkins FTIC core, DNA from the cultured CD4+ T cells underwent TCR sequencing with the Oncomine TCR Beta short-read assay. Genomic DNA was extracted from the cultured CD4+ T cells with the QIAamp micro DNA kit. The Oncomine TCR Beta libraries from cultured CD4+ T cells were pooled using unique dual indexes and then sequenced on an Illumina iSeq 100. The paper's processing steps were these. Non-productive sequences were removed, and CDR3s not starting with C, not ending with F or W, or shorter than 7 amino acids were discarded. The MANAFEST web application was used to identify antigen-specific clonotypes by comparing peptide-stimulated wells against reference wells and other culture wells. For a clone to be called positive, the clone needed an FDR below 0.05, an odds ratio above 5, and a productive frequency above 0.1% in at least two of three replicate wells. A clonotype counted as cross-reactive if it showed significant expansion both in the SARS-CoV-2 spike wells and in at least one common cold coronavirus spike condition. CDR3 homology was assessed with Levenshtein distances (stringdist) and unrooted phylogenetic trees (ape) in R version 3.6.1. The raw public reads went through TCRdb reprocessing: fastp at Q25, MiXCR clone calling, in-frame beta chains kept. Under each unique CDR3 protein, matching rows form one entry showing the most common genes and DNA. None of the V and J calls come from the authors' own analysis; TCRdb made them. The sample has under 15,000 distinct CDR3 sequences on record, approximately 63% of them singletons. The leading ten clones occupy more than 9.5% of the sample.

The sample belongs to a study of vaccination and CD4 T cells after COVID-19 (dated 2022 in TCRdb). Study-level background: SARS-CoV-2 positivity had been established in the convalescent patients by nasal swab PCR, and mild disease was recorded in roughly ten of these patients and severe disease in one. Six males and four females were included in the convalescent cohort, with two Hispanic individuals, seven Caucasians, two Asians and one multiracial person represented. Each participant got two doses of either the Pfizer-BioNTech BNT162b2 vaccine (n=8) or the Moderna mRNA-1273 vaccine (n=2). Post-COVID blood samples from convalescent patients were collected a median of around 100 days after diagnosis, with a range of about 35 to 161 days. The time from the second vaccine dose to post-vaccine blood sampling had a median of roughly 77 days and ranged from about 14 to 241 days. For stimulating the cultures, overlapping spike peptide pools were used, derived from SARS-CoV-2 as well as from the common cold coronaviruses HCoV-NL63, HCoV-OC43 and HCoV-229E. As controls, cultures received a CEFX viral epitope pool (the positive control), an HIV-1 Nef peptide pool (the negative control), or no peptide at all. In about 11 COVID-19 convalescent patients and a few infection-naive healthy vaccine recipients, the spike-specific CD4+ TCR repertoire before mRNA vaccination was compared with the repertoire after mRNA vaccination. On the study overall, not on this receptor specifically: An increase in the median number of SARS-CoV-2-reactive clonotypes from 21 after infection to roughly 38 after vaccination was observed, but the change was not found to be significant. Only a relatively small number of convalescent patients were included in the study, and early timepoints following natural infection were not analyzed. Among the post-vaccine SARS-CoV-2-reactive clones in convalescent patients, a median 86.3% showed up only after vaccination, which suggests vaccine-specific priming. Nearly all vaccine-specific clones in convalescent patients (304 of 307) were mono-reactive for SARS-CoV-2 spike rather than cross-reactive with common cold coronaviruses.

The germline V gene (reference sequence) sets CDR1 to GTSNPN and CDR2 to SVGIG. From the cysteine up to the phenylalanine, the CDR3 has a length of 15 residues. Just CDR3 DNA is preserved here, 45 bases in frame from base 1. Deletion took 1 base off V and 6 bases off J, with a span of 15 bases between the germline ends. What this sample's treatment or condition label stands for: approximately nine-day PBMC culture with coronavirus spike peptide pools or control peptides (ViraFEST assay). The ViraFEST assay was used in the study, in which antigen-specific T cells were expanded with peptide pools and expanded clonotypes were subsequently identified by TCR sequencing. The convalescent patients' positive SARS-CoV-2 PCR tests fell between March and December 2020, which was before the Alpha, Beta and Delta variants emerged in the United States. Approximately 1.8 million PBMCs per well were cultured in IMDM with 5% human AB serum and 8.5 to 10 IU/ml IL-2, plus 10 ug/ml peptide pools. Half of the culture medium was replaced with fresh IL-2-containing medium on days 3 and 7. After roughly 9 days of culture, CD4+ T cells were isolated by negative selection with the EasySep CD4+ T cell isolation kit. PBMCs were separated from whole blood using Ficoll-Paque Plus gradient centrifugation and then either used fresh or cryopreserved at -140C. Each culture condition was generally run in triplicate wells.

The V and J segments used are TRBV30 and TRBJ2-2; matching of 6 bases hints at TRBD1 as the D gene. This receptor was taken from a human donor who had recovered from COVID-19. Sequenced: CD4+ T cells from blood, cultured in vitro. The nucleotide sequence is given as TGTGCCTGGAGTGGACAGGTAGCTCAGGCCGGGGAGCTGTTTTTT. Translated, it gives CAWSGQVAQAGELFF.